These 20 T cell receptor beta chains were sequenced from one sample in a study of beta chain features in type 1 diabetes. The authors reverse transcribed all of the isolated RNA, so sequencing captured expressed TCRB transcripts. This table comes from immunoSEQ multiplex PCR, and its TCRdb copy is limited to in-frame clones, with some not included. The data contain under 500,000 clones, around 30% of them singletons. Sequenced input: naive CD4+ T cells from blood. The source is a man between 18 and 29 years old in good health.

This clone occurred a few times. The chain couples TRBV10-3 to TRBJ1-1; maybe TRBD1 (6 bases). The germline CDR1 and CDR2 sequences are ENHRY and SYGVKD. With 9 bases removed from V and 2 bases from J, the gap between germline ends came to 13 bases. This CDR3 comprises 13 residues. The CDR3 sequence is CAMTQGLNTEAFF. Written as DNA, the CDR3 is TGTGCCATGACACAGGGTCTTAACACTGAAGCTTTCTTT.

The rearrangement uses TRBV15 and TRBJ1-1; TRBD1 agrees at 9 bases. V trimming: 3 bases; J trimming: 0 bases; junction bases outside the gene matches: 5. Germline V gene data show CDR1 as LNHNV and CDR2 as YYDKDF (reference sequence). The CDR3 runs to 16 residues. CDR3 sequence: CATSRGDREVNTEAFF. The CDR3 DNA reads TGTGCCACCAGCAGGGGGGACAGGGAAGTGAACACTGAAGCTTTCTTT.

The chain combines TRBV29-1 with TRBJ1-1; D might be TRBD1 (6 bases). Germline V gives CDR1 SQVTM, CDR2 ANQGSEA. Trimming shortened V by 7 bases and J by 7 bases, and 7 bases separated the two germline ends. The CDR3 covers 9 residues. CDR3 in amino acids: CSADSEAFF. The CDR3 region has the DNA TGCAGCGCGGACAGTGAAGCTTTCTTT.

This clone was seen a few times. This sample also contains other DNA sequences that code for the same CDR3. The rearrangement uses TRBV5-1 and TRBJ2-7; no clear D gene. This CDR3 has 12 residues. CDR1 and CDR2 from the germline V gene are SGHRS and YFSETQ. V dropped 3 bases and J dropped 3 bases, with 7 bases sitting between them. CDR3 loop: CASSYSGYEQYF. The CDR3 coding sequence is TGCGCCAGCAGCTATTCAGGCTACGAGCAGTACTTC.

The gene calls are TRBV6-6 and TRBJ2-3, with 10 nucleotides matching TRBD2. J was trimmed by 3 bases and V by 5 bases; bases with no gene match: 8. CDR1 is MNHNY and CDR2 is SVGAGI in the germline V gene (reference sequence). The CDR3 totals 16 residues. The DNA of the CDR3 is TGTGCCAGCAGTCAAAGACAGCGGGAGGGGACAGATACGCAGTATTTT. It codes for CASSQRQREGTDTQYF.

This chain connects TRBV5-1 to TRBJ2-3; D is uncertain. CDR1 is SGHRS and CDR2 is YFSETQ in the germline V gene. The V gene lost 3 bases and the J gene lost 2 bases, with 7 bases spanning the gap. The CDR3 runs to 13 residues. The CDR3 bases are TGCGCCAGCAGCTGGGGTAACACAGATACGCAGTATTTT. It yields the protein CASSWGNTDTQYF.

DNA of the CDR3: TGCGCCAGCAGCTGGGGACTTGAGGGCGCCTTTCGTGGCTACACCTTC. Encoded protein: CASSWGLEGAFRGYTF. This chain uses TRBV5-1 with TRBJ1-2, with D possibly matching TRBD1 (5 bases). Germline CDR1 is SGHRS and CDR2 is YFSETQ. Deletions cut 3 bases from V and 7 bases from J, with 22 bases between. The CDR3 sequence is 16 residues long.

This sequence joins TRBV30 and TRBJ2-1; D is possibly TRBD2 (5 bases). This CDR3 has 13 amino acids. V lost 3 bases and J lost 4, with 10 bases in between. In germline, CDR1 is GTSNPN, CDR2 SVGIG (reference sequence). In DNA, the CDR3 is TGTGCCTGGAGCCGGGATGAATACAATGAGCAGTTCTTC. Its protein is CAWSRDEYNEQFF.

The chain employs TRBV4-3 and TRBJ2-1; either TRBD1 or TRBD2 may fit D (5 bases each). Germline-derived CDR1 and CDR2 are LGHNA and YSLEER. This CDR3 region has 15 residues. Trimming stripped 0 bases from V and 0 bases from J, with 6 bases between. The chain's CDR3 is CASSQEGTSYNEQFF. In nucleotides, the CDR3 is TGCGCCAGCAGCCAAGAAGGGACCTCCTACAATGAGCAGTTCTTC.

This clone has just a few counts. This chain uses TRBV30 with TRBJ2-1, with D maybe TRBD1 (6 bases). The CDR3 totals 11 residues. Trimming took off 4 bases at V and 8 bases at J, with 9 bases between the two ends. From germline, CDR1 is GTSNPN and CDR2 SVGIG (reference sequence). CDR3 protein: CAWKRGYEQFF. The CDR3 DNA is TGTGCCTGGAAAAGGGGGTATGAGCAGTTCTTC.

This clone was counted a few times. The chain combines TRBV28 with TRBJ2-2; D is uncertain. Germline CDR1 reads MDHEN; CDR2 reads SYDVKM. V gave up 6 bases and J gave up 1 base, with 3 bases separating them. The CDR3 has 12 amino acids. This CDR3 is CASSKNTGELFF. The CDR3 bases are TGTGCCAGCAGCAAGAACACCGGGGAGCTGTTTTTT.

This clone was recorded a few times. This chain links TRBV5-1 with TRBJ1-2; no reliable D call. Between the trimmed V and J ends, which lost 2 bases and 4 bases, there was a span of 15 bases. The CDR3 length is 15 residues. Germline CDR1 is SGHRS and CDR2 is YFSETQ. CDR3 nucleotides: TGCGCCAGCAGCTTCGGGAACAATTTGGCCTATGGCTACACCTTC. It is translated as CASSFGNNLAYGYTF.

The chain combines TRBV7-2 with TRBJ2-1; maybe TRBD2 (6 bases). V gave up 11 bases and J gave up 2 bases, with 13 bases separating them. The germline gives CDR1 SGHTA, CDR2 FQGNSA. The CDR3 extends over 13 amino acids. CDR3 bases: TGTGCCGGCGGAGGGACCCCCTACAATGAGCAGTTCTTC. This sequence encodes CAGGGTPYNEQFF.

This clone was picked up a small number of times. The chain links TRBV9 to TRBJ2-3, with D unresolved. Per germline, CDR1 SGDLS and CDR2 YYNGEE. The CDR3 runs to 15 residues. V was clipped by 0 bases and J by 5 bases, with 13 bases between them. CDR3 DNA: TGTGCCAGCAGCGTAGGATGGTCAGCCAAAGATACGCAGTATTTT. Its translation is CASSVGWSAKDTQYF.

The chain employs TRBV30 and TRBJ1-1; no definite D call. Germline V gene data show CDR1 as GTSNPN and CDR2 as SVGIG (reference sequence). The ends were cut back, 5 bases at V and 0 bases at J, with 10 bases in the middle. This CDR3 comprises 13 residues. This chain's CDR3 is CAWEGRMNTEAFF. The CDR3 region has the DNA TGTGCCTGGGAAGGCCGGATGAACACTGAAGCTTTCTTT.

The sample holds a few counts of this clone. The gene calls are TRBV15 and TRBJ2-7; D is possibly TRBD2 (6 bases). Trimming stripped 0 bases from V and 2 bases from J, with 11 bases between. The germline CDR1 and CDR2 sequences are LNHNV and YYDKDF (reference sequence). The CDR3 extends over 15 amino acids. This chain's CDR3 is CATSRDLEGTYEQYF. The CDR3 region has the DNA TGTGCCACCAGCAGAGATTTGGAGGGAACCTACGAGCAGTACTTC.

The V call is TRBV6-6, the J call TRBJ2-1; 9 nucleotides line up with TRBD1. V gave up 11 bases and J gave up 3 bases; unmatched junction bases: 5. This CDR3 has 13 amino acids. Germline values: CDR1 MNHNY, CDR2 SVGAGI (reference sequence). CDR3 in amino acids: CAAGQGFYNEQFF. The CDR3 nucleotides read TGTGCCGCTGGACAGGGGTTCTACAATGAGCAGTTCTTC.

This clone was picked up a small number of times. The CDR3 sequence: CASSATASGSYEQYF. In DNA form, the CDR3 reads TGTGCCAGCAGCGCAACCGCTAGCGGCTCCTACGAGCAGTACTTC. The chain is built from TRBV9 and TRBJ2-7, with TRBD2 matching 7 bases. CDR1 is SGDLS and CDR2 is YYNGEE in the germline V gene. Germline trimming cut 3 bases from V and 0 bases from J; bases unmatched to any gene: 6. The CDR3 is 15 amino acids.

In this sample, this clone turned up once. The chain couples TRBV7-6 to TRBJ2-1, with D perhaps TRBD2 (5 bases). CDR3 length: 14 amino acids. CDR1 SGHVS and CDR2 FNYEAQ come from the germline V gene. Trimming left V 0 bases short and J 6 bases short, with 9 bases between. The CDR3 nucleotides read TGTGCCAGCAGCTTAGCGCAGCGGAGCAATGAGCAGTTCTTC. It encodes CASSLAQRSNEQFF.

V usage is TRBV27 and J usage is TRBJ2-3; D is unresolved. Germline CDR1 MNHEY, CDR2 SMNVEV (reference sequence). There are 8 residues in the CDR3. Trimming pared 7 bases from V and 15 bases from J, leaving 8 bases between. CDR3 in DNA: TGTGCCAGCATCGCTTCATATTTT. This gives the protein CASIASYF.